This entry features one TCR beta chain sequence. No antigen is known for it. The donors were part of the validation cohort of 100 to 150 subjects. That cohort was separate from the first cohort, which comprised 550 to 750 subjects. Clones were sequenced by immunoSEQ multiplex PCR, and TCRdb holds only the in-frame ones, with some missing. The table lists approximately 180,000 clones, around nine tenths of them singletons. This record comes from a study of cytomegalovirus exposure and HLA in healthy donors. About the research overall: In a later analysis, it was reported that the approximately 120 validation repertoires had been produced on the same platform as the 550 to 850 repertoires belonging to the first cohort.

Notes on the study in general: Reports indicated that the classifier achieved high specificity and sensitivity in diagnosing cytomegalovirus status.

Trimming took off 7 bases at V and 1 base at J, with 11 bases between the two ends. This CDR3 has 13 residues. Germline CDR1 and CDR2: SQVTM and ANQGSEA. Sequenced: PBMCs. The chain combines TRBV29-1 with TRBJ2-1; D perhaps matches TRBD2 (5 bases). The sequence was collected from a woman aged 30 to 39 in good health and CMV-seronegative. The CDR3 sequence: CSATTGSYNEQFF. The CDR3 DNA reads as TGCAGCGCAACCACGGGGTCCTACAATGAGCAGTTCTTC.